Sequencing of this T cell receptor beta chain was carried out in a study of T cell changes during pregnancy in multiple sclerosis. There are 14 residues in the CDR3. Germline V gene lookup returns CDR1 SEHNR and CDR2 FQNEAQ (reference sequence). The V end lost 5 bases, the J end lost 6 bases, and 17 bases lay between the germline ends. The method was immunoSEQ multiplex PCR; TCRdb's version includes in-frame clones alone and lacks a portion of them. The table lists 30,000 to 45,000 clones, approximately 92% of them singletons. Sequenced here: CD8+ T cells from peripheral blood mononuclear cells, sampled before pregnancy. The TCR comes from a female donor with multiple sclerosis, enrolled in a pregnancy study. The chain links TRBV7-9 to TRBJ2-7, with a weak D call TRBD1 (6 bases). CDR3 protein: CASSPLLDSLEQYF. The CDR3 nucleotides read TGTGCCAGCAGCCCATTATTGGACAGCCTCGAGCAGTACTTC.